Below are 21 T cell receptor beta chains sequenced from a single sample in a study of blood T cells in healthy people across ages. Primers used in a second PCR of roughly 6 to 11 cycles were a sample-barcoded 5' primer and a J-beta primer mix. In TCRdb, the 5' RACE reads were re-called with MiXCR into one record per CDR3 protein. The table lists approximately 800,000 distinct CDR3 sequences, about 53% of them singletons, with roughly two fifths in the top ten. Material for sequencing was blood. These receptor sequences come from a man older than 75 in good health.

This clonotype was observed a handful of times. CDR3 DNA sequence: TGCGCCAGCAGCCCCGACCCCTCCCAGACTAGCGGGGAATACAATGAGCAGTTCTTC. It is translated as CASSPDPSQTSGEYNEQFF. The chain recombines TRBV4-1 with TRBJ2-1; 11 positions match TRBD2. V shed 4 bases and J 4 bases; nucleotides not matched to a gene: 15. The CDR3 is made up of 19 amino acids. Germline V gene sequence: CDR1 MGHRA, CDR2 YSYEKL.

The chain links TRBV24-1 to TRBJ2-1; 10 bases line up with TRBD2. Per germline, CDR1 KGHDR and CDR2 SFDVKD. The CDR3 covers 14 residues. With 9 bases clipped from V and 7 bases from J, the junction kept 8 bases outside the gene matches. In DNA form, the CDR3 reads TGTGCCACCCATGATAGCGGGAGGCAGAATGAGCAGTTCTTC. Translating it yields CATHDSGRQNEQFF.

The chain combines TRBV5-1 with TRBJ1-2, with D possibly being TRBD1 (5 bases). There are 15 residues in the CDR3. V lost 4 bases and J lost 10, with 23 bases in between. Germline V gene sequence: CDR1 SGHRS, CDR2 YFSETQ. The CDR3 sequence is CASSHGEGASKVYTF. The CDR3 nucleotides are TGCGCCAGCAGCCACGGTGAAGGGGCTAGTAAGGTCTACACCTTC.

V usage is TRBV2 and J usage is TRBJ2-7; D unresolved. Germline V lookup: CDR1 SNHLY, CDR2 FYNNEI. Between the trimmed V and J ends, which lost 6 bases and 2 bases, there was a span of 8 bases. This CDR3 is 12 amino acids long. CDR3 loop: CASRQTPYEQYF. The CDR3 DNA sequence: TGTGCCAGCAGACAGACGCCCTACGAGCAGTACTTC. The full variable domain, its missing parts supplied by reference TRBV2 and TRBJ2-7, is EPEVTQTPSHQVTQMGQEVILRCVPISNHLYFYWYRQILGQKVEFLVSFYNNEISEKSEIFDDQFSVERPDGSNFTLKIRSTKLEDSAMYFCASRQTPYEQYFGPGTRLTVT.

This clonotype is a singleton in its sample. The chain has TRBV5-1 and TRBJ2-5; tentative D call: TRBD2 (5 bases). The CDR3 sequence is 14 residues long. Germline CDR1 is SGHRS and CDR2 is YFSETQ. V lost 3 bases and J 2 bases, leaving 11 bases between the germline ends. CDR3 nucleotides: TGCGCCAGCAGCTCAGGACTGCAACAAGAGACCCAGTACTTC. Translating it yields CASSSGLQQETQYF.

A few counts support this clonotype. V is TRBV28 and J is TRBJ1-2; 8 nucleotides match TRBD1. Germline values: CDR1 MDHEN, CDR2 SYDVKM. The CDR3 is 16 amino acids. Trimming removed 5 bases from V and 7 bases from J; junction bases left unmatched: 15. The CDR3 DNA reads TGTGCCAGCAGTACCTACGCCGACAGGGGAGGCGGTGGCTACACCTTC. It translates to CASSTYADRGGGGYTF.

This clonotype was seen repeatedly, ten times or more. The chain joins TRBV6-2 or TRBV6-3 to TRBJ2-1; 7 bases are shared with TRBD1. Germline V gene lookup returns CDR1 MNHEY and CDR2 SVGEGT. The length of the CDR3 is 14 residues. J was trimmed by 6 bases and V by 6 bases; bases with no gene match: 8. The CDR3 coding sequence is TGTGCCAGCAGGTTGGCCGGGACAGCCAATGAGCAGTTCTTC. This codes for CASRLAGTANEQFF.

The V gene is TRBV9, the J gene TRBJ1-2; perhaps TRBD1 as D (5 bases). V lost 6 bases and J 3 bases, leaving 21 bases between the germline ends. The CDR3 totals 16 residues. From germline, CDR1 is SGDLS and CDR2 YYNGEE. CDR3 nucleotides: TGTGCCAGCAAGTGGGGGGAGGGACCCGGTGACTATGGCTACACCTTC. This codes for CASKWGEGPGDYGYTF.

This clonotype came up a few times. The J gene is TRBJ1-4, the V gene TRBV6-5, with D hard to call. Trimming cost V 5 bases and J 0 bases, with 7 bases left between them. CDR1 MNHEY and CDR2 SVGAGI come from the germline V gene. The CDR3 totals 14 residues. This CDR3 reads CASSPTSTNEKLFF. The CDR3, as DNA: TGTGCCAGCAGTCCGACATCAACTAATGAAAAACTGTTTTTT.

This clonotype has more than one count but fewer than ten. The chain uses TRBV5-1 and TRBJ2-5; the D is unclear. Trimming left V 3 bases short and J 4 bases short, with 16 bases between. Germline values: CDR1 SGHRS, CDR2 YFSETQ. CDR3 size: 15 residues. CDR3 region: CASSYQDVPGETQYF. CDR3 coding DNA: TGCGCCAGCAGCTACCAGGACGTTCCCGGAGAGACCCAGTACTTC.

This chain links TRBV20-1 with TRBJ2-4; perhaps D is TRBD1 or TRBD2 (5 bases each). The J call may be in error: the DNA end matches TRBJ2-7 better. Germline CDR1 and CDR2: DFQATT and SNEGSKA (reference sequence). CDR3 size: 14 residues. The CDR3 reads CSASTGTRNYEQYF. The CDR3 nucleotides read TGCAGTGCTTCAACCGGGACCCGGAACTACGAGCAGTACTTC.

V usage is TRBV7-8 and J usage is TRBJ2-3; D uncertain. Germline CDR1 SGHVS, CDR2 FQNEAQ. The CDR3 is made up of 15 amino acids. Deletions cut 5 bases from V and 14 bases from J, with 26 bases between. CDR3 DNA sequence: TGTGCCAGCAGCGTGGGTCGAGCTTCGCTGGGATACGCGTATTTT. Encoded protein: CASSVGRASLGYAYF. Full variable domain (remainder filled in from reference TRBV7-8 and TRBJ2-3): GAGVSQSPRYKVAKRGQDVALRCDPISGHVSLFWYQQALGQGPEFLTYFQNEAQLDKSGLPSDRFFAERPEGSVSTLKIQRTQQEDSAVYLCASSVGRASLGYAYFGPGTRLTVL.

This clonotype appeared a single time. CDR3 coding DNA: TGTGCCACTAGCCGGGGAACTAATGAAAAACTGTTTTTT. Translating it yields CATSRGTNEKLFF. V gene TRBV15 combines with J gene TRBJ1-4; D is unclear. Deletions cut 9 bases from V and 1 base from J, with 9 bases between. Germline loops: CDR1 LNHNV, CDR2 YYDKDF (reference sequence). The CDR3 spans 13 residues.

The chain is built from TRBV4-3 and TRBJ2-7, with 11 bases lining up with TRBD2. Germline V gene data show CDR1 as LGHNA and CDR2 as YSLEER. CDR3 length: 13 amino acids. CDR3 nucleotide sequence: TGCGCTTCTAGCGGGAGGACGGGTAATGAGCAGTACTTC. Encoded protein: CASSGRTGNEQYF.

This clonotype was seen more than once but under ten times. This chain joins TRBV7-9 and TRBJ2-1; 11 bases are shared with TRBD2. The CDR3 covers 15 residues. Per germline, CDR1 SEHNR and CDR2 FQNEAQ (reference sequence). V was clipped by 5 bases and J by 7 bases; unmatched bases: 7. CDR3 bases: TGTGCCAGCAGCCGACTAGCGGGAAAGTGGAATGAGCAGTTCTTC. As protein: CASSRLAGKWNEQFF.

This clonotype was picked up a small number of times. The V gene is TRBV10-3, the J gene TRBJ1-2; D might be TRBD1 (6 bases). Trimming removed 3 bases at V and 5 bases at J, with 13 bases between. This CDR3 comprises 14 residues. CDR1 is ENHRY and CDR2 is SYGVKD in the germline V gene. DNA for the CDR3: TGTGCCATCAGTGACCCAGGGGTCGGTTATGGCTACACCTTC. This codes for CAISDPGVGYGYTF.

V and J are TRBV7-9 and TRBJ2-1, with 10 bases lining up with TRBD1. The CDR3 has 15 amino acids. The trim removed 5 bases at V and 7 bases at J, leaving 8 bases unmatched. Germline lookup yields CDR1 SEHNR and CDR2 FQNEAQ (reference sequence). The CDR3 DNA reads as TGTGCCAGCAGCCCACACGGGGACAGGGGTAATGAGCAGTTCTTC. This sequence encodes CASSPHGDRGNEQFF.

The CDR3 DNA reads TGCGCCAGCAGCTTGGCCACAGGGATGAACACTGAAGCTTTCTTT. Translated: CASSLATGMNTEAFF. This chain uses TRBV5-1 with TRBJ1-1; maybe TRBD1 (6 bases). CDR1 and CDR2 (germline): SGHRS, YFSETQ. The CDR3 extends over 15 amino acids. Trimming removed 0 bases from V and 0 bases from J, with 9 bases in between. Together with reference TRBV5-1 and TRBJ1-1, the CDR3 gives the full variable domain: KAGVTQTPRYLIKTRGQQVTLSCSPISGHRSVSWYQQTPGQGLQFLFEYFSETQRNKGNFPGRFSGRQFSNSRSEMNVSTLELGDSALYLCASSLATGMNTEAFFGQGTRLTVV.

This chain joins TRBV29-1 and TRBJ1-3, with a tentative D call TRBD1 (6 bases). The CDR3 sequence is 15 residues long. V was shortened by 4 bases and J by 4 bases, with 17 bases between the two germline ends. In germline, CDR1 is SQVTM, CDR2 ANQGSEA. This CDR3 is CSVAYRGLKGNTIYF. The CDR3 nucleotides are TGCAGCGTTGCTTATCGGGGGCTGAAGGGAAACACCATATATTTT.

The rearrangement uses TRBV4-1 and TRBJ1-5; no clear D gene. Trimming cost V 0 bases and J 2 bases, with 11 bases left between them. The CDR3 has 16 residues. Germline V gene lookup returns CDR1 MGHRA and CDR2 YSYEKL. Here the CDR3 reads CASSQEPPLGNQPQHF. The CDR3 bases are TGCGCCAGCAGCCAAGAACCCCCGTTGGGCAATCAGCCCCAGCATTTT.

The genes are TRBV7-9 and TRBJ2-7; a possible D gene is TRBD2 (6 bases). CDR1 and CDR2 from the germline V gene are SEHNR and FQNEAQ (reference sequence). This CDR3 region has 14 residues. V was shortened by 2 bases and J by 5 bases, with 13 bases between the two germline ends. The DNA for the CDR3 is TGTGCCAGCAGCTTAACCGCGGGGCTCAACGAGCAGTACTTC. It yields the protein CASSLTAGLNEQYF.